These T cell receptor beta chains were read from a single sample in a study of CD8 T cells in Susac syndrome. One entry per CDR3 protein results from TCRdb running MiXCR on the immunoSEQ multiplex PCR reads. Here the sample spans approximately 140,000 distinct CDR3 sequences, 90% to 95% being singletons. Sequences were obtained from CD8+ T cells from PBMCs. The receptors derive from a human donor in good health. Both conserved end residues are part of each CDR3. The D gene is left open where the match is weak. Size is stated for part of the rows, as once, few or many counts, or as a class when the clone is expanded.

TRBV12-3/TRBV12-4	once	TRBJ2-1	TRBD1	CASSPRGLHEQFF	TGTGCCAGCAGCCCCAGGGGGCTTCATGAGCAGTTCTTC
TRBV29-1	NA	TRBJ2-1	TRBD1	CSARTGPDEQFF	TGCAGCGCCCGGACAGGGCCAGATGAGCAGTTCTTC
TRBV13	NA	TRBJ2-1	TRBD1	CASSLPRGPFDYNEQFF	TGTGCCAGCAGCTTGCCTAGGGGGCCCTTCGACTACAATGAGCAGTTCTTC
TRBV12-3/TRBV12-4	NA	TRBJ2-1	NA	CASSFGSYNEQFF	TGTGCCAGCAGTTTCGGCAGTTACAATGAGCAGTTCTTC
TRBV7-9	NA	TRBJ2-1	TRBD2	CASSGPGLENNEQFF	TGTGCCAGCAGCGGACCGGGACTAGAGAACAATGAGCAGTTCTTC
TRBV18	NA	TRBJ2-1	TRBD1	CASHTGTALYNEQFF	TGTGCCAGCCACACCGGGACAGCACTTTACAATGAGCAGTTCTTC
TRBV7-3	few	TRBJ1-1	NA	CASSPGGNTEAFF	TGTGCCAGCAGCCCCGGGGGGAACACTGAAGCTTTCTTT
TRBV2	NA	TRBJ2-1	NA	CASSASVIYNEQFF	TGTGCCAGCAGTGCGTCCGTCATCTACAATGAGCAGTTCTTC
TRBV27	few	TRBJ2-7	NA	CASSSPGYEQYF	TGTGCCAGCAGTAGCCCAGGGTACGAGCAGTACTTC
TRBV27	once	TRBJ2-7	NA	CASSPGVGVYIYEQYF	TGTGCCAGCAGCCCCGGGGTGGGGGTCTATATTTACGAGCAGTACTTC
TRBV9	NA	TRBJ1-1	TRBD1	CASSGSTGWDTEAFF	TGTGCCAGCAGCGGTTCGACAGGGTGGGACACTGAAGCTTTCTTT
TRBV5-8	once	TRBJ2-1	NA	CASSWGSLSGLSFF	TGTGCCAGCAGCTGGGGTTCCTTATCGGGACTTTCGTTCTTC
TRBV27	NA	TRBJ2-4	NA	CASSLSGWKNIQYF	TGTGCCAGCAGTTTATCAGGGTGGAAAAACATTCAGTACTTC
TRBV7-8	NA	TRBJ1-1	TRBD1	CASSPPRTGGVEAFF	TGTGCCAGCAGCCCGCCGCGGACAGGGGGGGTTGAAGCTTTCTTT
TRBV20-1	NA	TRBJ2-1	TRBD2	CSARDQESGRVNEQFF	TGCAGTGCTAGAGATCAAGAGAGCGGGAGGGTAAATGAGCAGTTCTTC
TRBV2	NA	TRBJ2-4	NA	CASSDTAGTKNIQYF	TGTGCCAGCAGTGACACGGCAGGGACCAAAAACATTCAGTACTTC
TRBV9	NA	TRBJ1-1	NA	CASSVQDGEAFF	TGTGCCAGCAGCGTACAGGACGGTGAAGCTTTCTTT
TRBV20-1	NA	TRBJ2-1	TRBD2	CSATGGLAGVNWYNEQFF	TGCAGTGCTACGGGAGGGCTAGCGGGAGTAAATTGGTACAATGAGCAGTTCTTC
TRBV9	NA	TRBJ2-1	NA	CASSTAGLAVYNEQFF	TGTGCCAGCAGCACCGCTGGGCTGGCCGTCTACAATGAGCAGTTCTTC
TRBV6-2/TRBV6-3	NA	TRBJ2-1	NA	CASSRDWMNEQFF	TGTGCCAGCAGTCGGGACTGGATGAATGAGCAGTTCTTC
TRBV9	NA	TRBJ2-2	NA	CASSPSPLAGELFF	TGTGCCAGCAGCCCTAGCCCGCTAGCCGGGGAGCTGTTTTTT
TRBV7-9	NA	TRBJ1-1	NA	CASTLEHLNTEAFF	TGTGCCAGCACGTTGGAACACCTGAACACTGAAGCTTTCTTT
TRBV5-1	NA	TRBJ2-1	NA	CASTANYNEQFF	TGCGCCAGCACAGCAAACTACAATGAGCAGTTCTTC
TRBV5-5	NA	TRBJ2-7	NA	CASSFSPGHQTGQYF	TGTGCCAGCAGCTTCTCTCCGGGACACCAGACCGGGCAGTACTTC
TRBV5-1	NA	TRBJ1-1	TRBD1	CASSKTGPEAFF	TGCGCCAGCAGCAAGACAGGGCCTGAAGCTTTCTTT
TRBV29-1	NA	TRBJ2-3	TRBD2	CSVRGTRLTDTQYF	TGCAGCGTTAGAGGGACTAGGCTAACAGATACGCAGTATTTT
TRBV20-1	once	TRBJ1-1	NA	CSARGGRVLNTEAFF	TGCAGTGCTAGAGGTGGTAGGGTATTGAACACTGAAGCTTTCTTT
TRBV4-3	NA	TRBJ2-2	TRBD2	CASSQGTSTGELFF	TGCGCCAGCAGCCAAGGGACTAGCACCGGGGAGCTGTTTTTT
TRBV20-1	NA	TRBJ2-1	NA	CSARGPKEGNEQFF	TGCAGTGCTAGAGGTCCGAAAGAGGGCAATGAGCAGTTCTTC
TRBV7-9	NA	TRBJ1-2	TRBD1	CASSFPGQGGGYTF	TGTGCCAGCAGCTTCCCCGGACAGGGAGGAGGCTACACCTTC
TRBV3-1	NA	TRBJ2-1	TRBD2	CASSQALAGDNEQFF	TGTGCCAGCAGCCAGGCCCTAGCGGGGGACAATGAGCAGTTCTTC
TRBV29-1	few	TRBJ2-7	TRBD2	CSVTGLAYEQYF	TGCAGCGTTACGGGACTAGCGTACGAGCAGTACTTC
TRBV29-1	NA	TRBJ2-7	NA	CRRGTYEQYF	TGCAGGAGAGGTACCTACGAGCAGTACTTC
TRBV7-9	NA	TRBJ1-1	NA	CASSLDRDDFTEAFF	TGTGCCAGCAGCTTAGATAGAGACGACTTCACTGAAGCTTTCTTT
TRBV7-2	NA	TRBJ2-1	TRBD2	CASSPHRGSGDYTYNEQFF	TGTGCCAGCAGCCCCCACCGAGGAAGCGGGGATTATACCTACAATGAGCAGTTCTTC
TRBV4-2	NA	TRBJ2-1	NA	CASSPGWPNEQFF	TGTGCCAGCAGCCCCGGTTGGCCCAATGAGCAGTTCTTC
TRBV27	NA	TRBJ2-3	TRBD2	CASRLAGWNTQYF	TGTGCCAGCCGGCTAGCGGGATGGAATACGCAGTATTTT
TRBV20-1	NA	TRBJ2-1	TRBD2	CSASLASGYYYNEQFF	TGCAGTGCTAGTCTGGCTAGCGGGTATTACTACAATGAGCAGTTCTTC
TRBV12-3/TRBV12-4	NA	TRBJ2-5	TRBD2	CASSYDSLAGVVVETQYF	TGTGCCAGCAGCTACGATTCCTTAGCGGGAGTTGTTGTGGAGACCCAGTACTTC
TRBV7-2	NA	TRBJ2-1	TRBD2	CASSRLAGLINNEQFF	TGTGCCAGCAGCCGACTAGCGGGCCTTATCAACAATGAGCAGTTCTTC
TRBV5-8	once	TRBJ2-7	NA	CASSLETTTYEQYF	TGTGCCAGCAGCTTGGAGACTACCACTTACGAGCAGTACTTC
TRBV4-3	NA	TRBJ1-3	NA	CASSRRVGNTIYF	TGCGCCAGCAGCCGCAGGGTTGGAAACACCATATATTTT
TRBV4-3	NA	TRBJ2-5	TRBD1	CASSQSTGAQETQYF	TGCGCCAGCAGCCAATCCACAGGGGCGCAAGAGACCCAGTACTTC
TRBV7-2	once	TRBJ2-7	NA	CASSLAAVETYEQYF	TGTGCCAGCAGCTTAGCCGCCGTAGAAACCTACGAGCAGTACTTC
TRBV11-2	NA	TRBJ2-7	NA	CAAGQGTYEQYF	TGTGCCGCGGGCCAGGGAACCTACGAGCAGTACTTC
TRBV28	NA	TRBJ1-1	TRBD1	CASSQGEVFGTEVFF	TGTGCCAGCTCGCAGGGGGAGGTTTTCGGTACTGAAGTTTTCTTT
TRBV6-1	NA	TRBJ2-7	TRBD2	CASRHKGLAGPFYEQYF	TGTGCCAGCAGACACAAGGGACTAGCGGGGCCTTTCTACGAGCAGTACTTC
TRBV4-3	NA	TRBJ2-3	NA	CASSPYFTSTDTQYF	TGCGCCAGCAGCCCCTACTTCACTAGCACAGATACGCAGTATTTT
TRBV15	NA	TRBJ2-2	TRBD2	CATSRHQETGGFAGELFF	TGTGCCACCAGCAGACACCAGGAAACGGGAGGGTTCGCCGGGGAGCTGTTTTTT
TRBV29-1	NA	TRBJ1-2	NA	CSVIDRGYTF	TGCAGCGTTATAGACCGTGGCTACACCTTC
TRBV20-1	NA	TRBJ2-3	TRBD2	CSARELAGARQDTQYF	TGCAGTGCTAGAGAACTAGCGGGAGCCCGACAGGATACGCAGTATTTT
TRBV19	NA	TRBJ2-5	TRBD2	CASSLQATSEMETQYF	TGTGCCAGTAGTCTCCAAGCGACTAGCGAGATGGAGACCCAGTACTTC
TRBV7-3	NA	TRBJ2-2	TRBD1	CASSPGQGYTGELFF	TGTGCCAGCAGCCCCGGACAGGGGTACACCGGGGAGCTGTTTTTT